Listed below are T cell receptor beta chains from one sample, sequenced in a study of cytomegalovirus exposure and HLA in healthy donors. Using immunoSEQ multiplex PCR, the repertoire was profiled, and TCRdb retains in-frame clones only, with some absent. The profile shows roughly 150,000 clones, over 75% of them singletons. Sequencing was carried out using PBMCs. The receptors stem from a male donor in good health and CMV-seronegative. Each CDR3 is given with its conserved first and last residue. The D gene is left open where the match is weak. Clone size is stated in some rows and not others, as once, few, many or a class when expanded.

v_gene	d_gene	j_gene	abundance	CDR3aa	CDR3nt
TRBV14	NA	TRBJ2-7	NA	CASSPGLGRFYEQYF	TGTGCCAGCAGCCCAGGTTTAGGAAGGTTCTACGAGCAGTACTTC
TRBV27	TRBD1	TRBJ2-7	once	CASSLHRGYEQYF	TGTGCCAGCAGTTTGCACAGGGGGTACGAGCAGTACTTC
TRBV11-2	NA	TRBJ2-5	NA	CASGSDSQETQYF	TGTGCCAGCGGGTCGGACAGCCAAGAGACCCAGTACTTC
TRBV4-3	NA	TRBJ1-4	NA	CASSPRTATLNEKLFF	TGCGCCAGCAGCCCCAGGACAGCGACGCTTAATGAAAAACTGTTTTTT
TRBV4-3	TRBD2	TRBJ2-2	NA	CASSQFGLAPTGELFF	TGCGCCAGCAGCCAATTCGGACTAGCTCCCACCGGGGAGCTGTTTTTT
TRBV29-1	NA	TRBJ2-7	NA	CSGYPDSTYEQYF	TGCAGCGGCTACCCAGACAGTACCTACGAGCAGTACTTC
TRBV30	TRBD1	TRBJ1-2	NA	CARAGQAYGYTF	TGTGCCCGCGCGGGACAGGCTTACGGCTACACCTTC
TRBV21-1	NA	TRBJ2-3	NA	CASSLSGASGSPDTQYF	TGTGCCAGCAGCTTATCTGGGGCTAGCGGGAGCCCAGATACGCAGTATTTT
TRBV7-3	TRBD2	TRBJ2-7	few	CASSPMGGGPYEQYF	TGTGCCAGCAGCCCGATGGGCGGGGGTCCCTACGAGCAGTACTTC
TRBV6-5	TRBD1	TRBJ2-5	NA	CASSYLDRTETQYF	TGTGCCAGCAGTTACCTGGACAGGACAGAGACCCAGTACTTC
TRBV6-6	TRBD1	TRBJ2-1	NA	CASSYLGTGGQNEQFF	TGTGCCAGCAGTTACCTGGGGACAGGGGGCCAGAATGAGCAGTTCTTC
TRBV4-1	NA	TRBJ1-5	NA	CASSQGHERNQPQHF	TGCGCCAGCAGCCAGGGACATGAACGGAATCAGCCCCAGCATTTT
TRBV14	TRBD2	TRBJ2-1	NA	CASSQERGGTSANNEQFF	TGTGCCAGCAGCCAAGAACGAGGGGGGACTAGCGCAAACAATGAGCAGTTCTTC
TRBV11-3	NA	TRBJ2-1	NA	CASSLGLYNEQFF	TGTGCCAGCAGCTTAGGTCTGTACAATGAGCAGTTCTTC
TRBV15	TRBD2	TRBJ2-3	NA	CATSTTSGSGTQYF	TGTGCCACCAGCACGACTAGCGGGAGTGGGACGCAGTATTTT
TRBV7-6	TRBD1	TRBJ2-4	NA	CASSLEGGAQYF	TGTGCCAGCAGCTTAGAAGGGGGCGCTCAGTACTTC
TRBV6-5	TRBD2	TRBJ2-3	few	CASSLRLAGDTQYF	TGTGCCAGCAGTCTCCGACTAGCGGGAGATACGCAGTATTTT
TRBV12-5	NA	TRBJ1-2	NA	CASGLGNDRSGYTF	TGTGCTAGTGGTTTGGGAAACGACAGATCCGGCTACACCTTC
TRBV6-6	TRBD2	TRBJ2-7	NA	CASSLNRASGSHEQYF	TGTGCCAGCAGTCTCAATAGGGCTAGCGGGAGCCACGAGCAGTACTTC
TRBV7-3	NA	TRBJ2-1	NA	CASSSLQNNEQFF	TGTGCCAGCAGCTCCCTCCAGAACAATGAGCAGTTCTTC
TRBV19	NA	TRBJ2-7	NA	CASSSPTGFSSYEQYF	TGTGCCAGTAGTTCGCCCACAGGGTTTTCTTCCTACGAGCAGTACTTC
TRBV7-2	TRBD2	TRBJ2-3	NA	CASSSTPSGSSVPDTQYF	TGTGCCAGCAGCTCCACTCCTAGCGGGAGTTCGGTCCCAGATACGCAGTATTTT
TRBV6-5	NA	TRBJ1-1	NA	CASSYSAAMNTEAFF	TGTGCCAGCAGTTACTCAGCGGCTATGAACACTGAAGCTTTCTTT
TRBV6-1	TRBD2	TRBJ2-3	NA	CASSDPLAGVSYTQYF	TGTGCCAGCAGTGACCCTTTAGCGGGAGTCAGTTATACGCAGTATTTT